This TCR beta chain derives from a study of CD8+CD57+ T cells in acquired aplastic anemia. About the research overall: Each DNA sample taken from sorted CD4+ and CD8+ cells came to about 3.2 ug on average.

The CDR3 has 16 residues. Trimming shortened V by 6 bases and J by 2 bases, and 19 bases separated the two germline ends. Germline CDR1 reads SGHDT; CDR2 reads YYEEEE. On this clonotype itself: This may arise from a read error, as a much more abundant clone is one base away.

TCR beta VDJ and CDR3 profiles were obtained from a genomic DNA template. Each CDR3 protein is one row after TCRdb ran MiXCR on the reads. Altogether more than 200,000 distinct CDR3 sequences are present, around 50% being singletons, with the ten largest covering 15% to 20%. The patients chosen for sequencing had shown expansion of CD8+CD57+ cells (detected by flow cytometry). The receptor's source is a human donor with aplastic anemia. Sequenced: sorted CD4+, CD8+, or CD8+CD57+ T cells (not recorded which) from PBMCs. V gene TRBV5-6 combines with J gene TRBJ2-3; D gene uncertain. The CDR3 DNA follows: TGTGCCAGCAACCTTAATTACTCCAAGGACACAGATACGCAGTATTTT. Translated: CASNLNYSKDTDTQYF.